This T cell receptor beta chain is drawn from a study of cytomegalovirus exposure and HLA in healthy donors. On the study more broadly: Earlier findings included about 120 million unique TCR beta sequences obtained from approximately 170 million T cells.

Overall study results and limits: Reports state that TCR beta sequences accurately predicted most subjects' HLA-A and HLA-B alleles. Researchers reported in a later analysis that common viral pathogens appeared linked to several top clusters.

This clone has a handful of counts. Antigen specificity is unknown. Deletions cut 3 bases from V and 8 bases from J, with 19 bases between. There are 16 residues in the CDR3. Germline loops: CDR1 SNHLY, CDR2 FYNNEI. This PCR relied on a set of 60 Vbeta primers and 13 Jbeta primers. Sequencing was performed with immunoSEQ multiplex PCR; in TCRdb, only in-frame clones are kept and a portion is missing. The sample lists approximately 170,000 clones; roughly 71% were seen once. Sequencing was done on a sample of PBMCs. This clonotype originated in a male donor in good health and CMV-seropositive. The gene calls are TRBV2 and TRBJ1-4; tentatively, D is TRBD1 (6 bases). CDR3 loop: CASSDASPTGGEKLFF. CDR3 DNA: TGTGCCAGCAGTGATGCTTCCCCGACAGGTGGCGAAAAACTGTTTTTT.